The entry that follows covers one TCR beta chain sequence. No antigen is known for it. The input lacks base qualities; no much larger clone sits a single base away. The sample originates from a study of blood T cell repertoires in COVID-19 (dated by TCRdb to about 2020). As for the study more broadly: Collaborator samples came from the United States, Italy and Spain and covered acute and convalescent phases of COVID-19. The prospective study material was composed of cDNA or gDNA derived from T cells, B-cell-depleted T cells, or PBMCs. Deeply sampled blood TCRbeta repertoires from subjects exposed to, actively infected with, or recovered from COVID-19 were included in the dataset. The repertoires were released in a freely available public database meant as a resource for research on the immune response to SARS-CoV-2. The samples were drawn from two sources: the first 160 participants of the ongoing ImmuneRACE study, and approximately 1,300 subjects contributed by 6 global collaborators. Sample metadata almost always included a de-identified subject ID, COVID-19 status, age in years and sex. Where available, HLA class I and class II types were taken from metadata supplied by the sample provider and were not determined by assay-based typing. What the study reported, not specific to this receptor: The quantity of clinical and demographic metadata differed by source and by participant and was supplied without curation.

Sequences SEHNR (CDR1) and FQNEAQ (CDR2) are obtained from the germline V gene (reference sequence). From the cysteine up to the phenylalanine, the CDR3 has a length of 15 residues. Here the CDR3 DNA is all that survives: 45 bases in frame from base 1. V is cut back by 1 base and J by 6 bases, with 5 bases in the junction unmatched. Enrolling through a virtual design, the prospective study's participants ranged in age from roughly 18 to 100 years and lived across some 23 United States geographic areas. Cohort assignment in the prospective study relied on participant-reported clinical history from a screening survey and a study questionnaire. ImmuneRACE Cohort 3 recovered participants were defined by two consecutive negative NP/OP PCR tests, healthcare professional clearance, or symptom resolution. In the prospective study, whole blood, serum and a nasopharyngeal or oropharyngeal swab were collected from each participant by mobile phlebotomists. Participants in the prospective study had the option to provide additional blood draws and questionnaires over an approximately 2-month period. Before DNA extraction, blood samples from the prospective study were shipped at room temperature or frozen.

The immunoSEQ Assay, a bias-controlled multiplex PCR, was used to amplify TCRbeta CDR3 regions from genomic DNA. The original pipeline was this. The number of nucleated cells in each sample was estimated by amplification of reference gene primers within the assay. Sequence reads were collapsed and filtered to measure the absolute abundance of every unique TCRbeta CDR3 rearrangement. For each sample, productive Simpson clonality was calculated by taking the square root of Simpson's diversity index across productive rearrangements. TCRdb carries this immuneACCESS record with in-frame sequences only. Its versions omit some clonotypes, under half of them owing to an unresolved V gene in the studies checked, with the rest unexplained. The DNA was the basis for D and trimming; V, J and clone size are from that table. The sample profile shows over 250,000 clones; about 89% of them were found once. The ten largest clones take up approximately 2.4% of the sample.

The specimen sequenced was PBMCs or T cells enriched from blood (not recorded which). The rearranged segments are TRBV7-9 and TRBJ2-1, with 8 bases matching TRBD1. The source of this sequence is a woman aged 18-29 years who had recovered from COVID-19. The CDR3 sequence is CASSLGQGAINEQFF. The DNA is TGTGCCAGCAGCTTAGGGCAGGGGGCGATCAATGAGCAGTTCTTC.